The TCR beta chain described here comes from a study of shared clonotypes between healthy human individuals. Study-wide background: Participating donors consisted of two women and a few men aged 18 to 49. Findings of the study overall: Clonotypes not shared had lower generation probabilities than those common to all four donors.

TCRdb's table, derived via immunoSEQ multiplex PCR, lists solely in-frame clones and lacks some. The sample includes hundreds of thousands of clones, about 96% of them seen just once. As regards this clone: Its matching antigen is unknown.

This CDR3 comprises 15 residues. The V end lost 4 bases, the J end lost 2 bases, and 13 bases lay between the germline ends. Germline assignment: CDR1 SGHNT and CDR2 YYREEE (reference sequence). The sequence was collected from a woman in her twenties or thirties in good health. The source material was naive CD4+ T cells sorted from blood. Described subset: CD45RA+ positively selected. The chain employs TRBV5-4 and TRBJ2-1; possibly TRBD1 for D (6 bases). CDR3 region: CASSQGTNTYNEQFF. Written as DNA, the CDR3 is TGTGCCAGCAGCCAAGGGACAAATACCTACAATGAGCAGTTCTTC.